One and the same sample provided the 19 T cell receptor beta chains below, sequenced in a study of T cells in localized non-small cell lung cancer. Profiling relied on immunoSEQ multiplex PCR, and the TCRdb table lists in-frame clones only, not all of them. Of some 34,000 clones listed, around four fifths are singletons. The sample here was peripheral blood, taken before any cancer treatment. The receptors stem from a male donor at least 60 years old with stage III squamous cell lung carcinoma.

The chain uses TRBV28 and TRBJ1-3; 8 nucleotides match TRBD1. Germline-derived CDR1 and CDR2 are MDHEN and SYDVKM. With V trimmed by 8 bases and J by 0 bases, 9 bases remained unmatched. There are 16 residues in the CDR3. The chain's CDR3 is CASAMWQGASGNTIYF. Here the CDR3 DNA reads TGTGCCAGCGCTATGTGGCAGGGGGCCTCTGGAAACACCATATATTTT.

This clone was recorded a few times. The V and J genes are TRBV7-9 and TRBJ2-5; 14 nucleotides agree with TRBD2. V shed 6 bases, J shed 5 bases, and the junction held 11 bases outside the gene matches. CDR1 and CDR2 (germline): SEHNR, FQNEAQ (reference sequence). The CDR3 loop spans 17 amino acids. In DNA, the CDR3 is TGTGCCAGCAGGCGAGGGCGACTAGCGGGAGGGGTTGAGACCCAGTACTTC. It codes for CASRRGRLAGGVETQYF.

The chain recombines TRBV19 with TRBJ2-7; the D gene is possibly TRBD2 (6 bases). Germline V gene sequence: CDR1 LNHDA, CDR2 SQIVND (reference sequence). The CDR3 totals 15 residues. V lost 3 bases, J lost 0 bases, and 12 bases lay in between. The CDR3 spells CASSISPTSSYEQYF. The DNA of the CDR3 is TGTGCCAGTAGTATCTCCCCGACTAGCTCCTACGAGCAGTACTTC.

The genes are TRBV6-6 and TRBJ2-1, with D tentatively TRBD1 or TRBD2 (5 bases each). The V end lost 2 bases, the J end lost 5 bases, and 10 bases lay between the germline ends. The CDR3 length is 14 residues. In germline, CDR1 is MNHNY, CDR2 SVGAGI (reference sequence). The CDR3 DNA reads as TGTGCCAGCAGTTACGCCCGAGGGGACAATGAGCAGTTCTTC. It is translated as CASSYARGDNEQFF.

The chain combines TRBV19 with TRBJ2-3; D uncertain. CDR3 size: 14 residues. Germline V CDR1 and CDR2: LNHDA, SQIVND (reference sequence). The germline V and J ends were trimmed by 6 bases and 0 bases, with 10 bases remaining between them. CDR3 nucleotides: TGTGCCAGTAGCAGAAAGGGAAGCACAGATACGCAGTATTTT. As protein: CASSRKGSTDTQYF.

In nucleotides, the CDR3 is TGTGCCAGCAGTTTAGTAGGGGGTAACATTCAGTACTTC. This codes for CASSLVGGNIQYF. The chain joins TRBV28 to TRBJ2-4, with D perhaps matching TRBD1 (6 bases). CDR3 length: 13 amino acids. Germline CDR1 and CDR2: MDHEN and SYDVKM. The germline V and J ends were trimmed by 2 bases and 7 bases, with 9 bases remaining between them. Full variable domain (missing parts from reference TRBV28 and TRBJ2-4): DVKVTQSSRYLVKRTGEKVFLECVQDMDHENMFWYRQDPGLGLRLIYFSYDVKMKEKGDIPEGYSVSREKKERFSLILESASTNQTSMYLCASSLVGGNIQYFGAGTRLSVL.

The CDR3 reads CASSPYRGGIAEAFF. Written as DNA, the CDR3 is TGTGCCAGCAGCCCGTACAGAGGGGGTATCGCTGAAGCTTTCTTT. The chain links TRBV7-9 to TRBJ1-1; D perhaps matches TRBD1 (6 bases). Trimming removed 5 bases from V and 6 bases from J, with 19 bases in between. The CDR3 loop spans 15 amino acids. Looked up from germline, CDR1 is SEHNR and CDR2 is FQNEAQ (reference sequence).

This sequence joins TRBV29-1 and TRBJ2-4; D possibly matches TRBD1 or TRBD2 (5 bases each). The CDR3 has 16 amino acids. Per germline, CDR1 SQVTM and CDR2 ANQGSEA. The germline V and J ends were trimmed by 6 bases and 2 bases, with 20 bases remaining between them. CDR3 sequence reads: CSVYTGTNSPKNIQYF. The CDR3 DNA reads TGCAGCGTGTACACTGGGACCAACAGTCCCAAAAACATTCAGTACTTC. The whole variable domain, remainder taken from reference TRBV29-1 and TRBJ2-4, is SAVISQKPSRDICQRGTSLTIQCQVDSQVTMMFWYRQQPGQSLTLIATANQGSEATYESGFVIDKFPISRPNLTFSTLTVSNMSPEDSSIYLCSVYTGTNSPKNIQYFGAGTRLSVL.

The CDR3 bases are TGCGCCAGCAGCCAAGTCGGCCACCAAACAGGGGGCAATCAGCCCCAGCATTTT. It codes for CASSQVGHQTGGNQPQHF. The chain employs TRBV4-1 and TRBJ1-5; 7 bases are a match to TRBD1. CDR3 size: 18 residues. Germline trimming cut 1 base from V and 2 bases from J; bases unmatched to any gene: 11. Germline V gene sequence: CDR1 MGHRA, CDR2 YSYEKL.

CDR3 sequence reads: CASSQGGQGGGIQYF. The DNA for the CDR3 is TGTGCCAGCAGTCAAGGGGGACAGGGTGGAGGCATTCAGTACTTC. This chain connects TRBV13 to TRBJ2-4, with 9 bases aligning to TRBD1. Germline V gene sequence: CDR1 PRHDT, CDR2 FYEKMQ (reference sequence). Unmatched junction bases numbered 12, after V lost 6 bases and J lost 9 bases. This CDR3 comprises 15 residues.

Notes on this clone: A much larger clone differs by one base, so this may be a read error. This same CDR3 is encoded by further DNA sequences in the sample. The chain has TRBV6-1 and TRBJ1-2, with TRBD1 identical over 7 bases. J gave up 4 bases and V 1 base, and 3 bases lay outside the gene matches. In germline, CDR1 is MNHNS, CDR2 SASEGT. The CDR3 consists of 14 residues. The CDR3 DNA follows: TGTGCCAGCAGTGAAGGGACAGGCCTCTATGGCTACACCTTC. This codes for CASSEGTGLYGYTF.

This clone was seen more than once but under ten times. The chain has TRBV5-4 and TRBJ1-2, with 7 nucleotides matching TRBD1. This CDR3 comprises 19 residues. After removal of 4 bases from V and 2 bases from J, the junction contained 20 bases not matched to a gene. Germline V gives CDR1 SGHNT, CDR2 YYREEE (reference sequence). CDR3 residues: CASSPWSGRRQGTNYGYTF. CDR3 in DNA: TGTGCCAGCAGCCCTTGGTCTGGCCGAAGACAGGGAACGAACTATGGCTACACCTTC.

The chain employs TRBV18 and TRBJ1-1; the D gene is possibly TRBD1 (5 bases). The V and J ends lost 3 bases and 4 bases respectively, with 6 bases between them. This CDR3 is built from 12 residues. Germline V gives CDR1 KGHSH, CDR2 LQKENI. This CDR3 is CASSPGVTEAFF. In DNA form, the CDR3 reads TGTGCCAGCTCACCGGGGGTCACTGAAGCTTTCTTT. Together with reference TRBV18 and TRBJ1-1, the CDR3 gives the full variable domain: NAGVMQNPRHLVRRRGQEARLRCSPMKGHSHVYWYRQLPEEGLKFMVYLQKENIIDESGMPKERFSAEFPKEGPSILRIQQVVRGDSAAYFCASSPGVTEAFFGQGTRLTVV.

This chain connects TRBV18 to TRBJ1-5; a possible D gene is TRBD1 (6 bases). The V end was cut by 1 base, the J end by 2 bases, with 9 bases between. The CDR3 runs 15 residues. The germline CDR1 and CDR2 sequences are KGHSH and LQKENI. For the CDR3, the DNA is TGTGCCAGCTCACCACGGGACAATGGCAATCAGCCCCAGCATTTT. It translates to CASSPRDNGNQPQHF.

The chain recombines TRBV29-1 with TRBJ2-1; no definite D call. V lost 4 bases, J lost 7 bases, and 5 bases lay in between. The CDR3 consists of 10 residues. In germline, CDR1 is SQVTM, CDR2 ANQGSEA. CDR3 region: CSVGGNEQFF. The CDR3 region has the DNA TGCAGCGTTGGAGGAAATGAGCAGTTCTTC.

The chain links TRBV11-2 to TRBJ1-5, with 7 nucleotides matching TRBD1. The germline gives CDR1 SGHAT, CDR2 FQNNGV. This CDR3 spans 14 amino acids. The ends lost 0 bases at V and 5 bases at J; junction bases unmatched: 1. CDR3 residues: CASSLEGQHQPQHF. The DNA for the CDR3 is TGTGCCAGCAGCTTAGAGGGACAGCATCAGCCCCAGCATTTT.

The V gene is TRBV7-8, the J gene TRBJ1-2; 7 bases align to TRBD1. The CDR3 extends over 13 amino acids. Germline values: CDR1 SGHVS, CDR2 FQNEAQ. With V trimmed by 4 bases and J by 7 bases, 6 bases remained unmatched. In nucleotides, the CDR3 is TGTGCCAGCAGCTCTGACAGGGCGGTTGGCTACACCTTC. This translates into CASSSDRAVGYTF.

This chain joins TRBV28 and TRBJ2-1, with 12 bases matching TRBD2. This CDR3 contains 16 residues. Germline lookup yields CDR1 MDHEN and CDR2 SYDVKM. Losses at the gene ends were 6 bases for V and 3 bases for J; bases not matched to a gene: 6. For the CDR3, the DNA is TGTGCCAGCAGCCCCGGACTAGCGGGATTCTACAATGAGCAGTTCTTC. This sequence encodes CASSPGLAGFYNEQFF.

The chain is built from TRBV10-3 and TRBJ2-3; D not resolved. V was shortened by 10 bases and J by 0 bases, with 8 bases between the two germline ends. The CDR3 spans 12 residues. In germline, CDR1 is ENHRY, CDR2 SYGVKD. In DNA form, the CDR3 reads TGTGCCACGGAGAATAGCACAGATACGCAGTATTTT. This codes for CATENSTDTQYF.